This paragraph covers one TCR beta chain sequence. Its antigen is as yet unknown. This specimen comes from a study of OX40 agonist ivuxolimab in advanced cancers. Across the whole study: Patients receiving dose escalation had hepatocellular carcinoma, melanoma, renal cell or head and neck cancer. Among those enrolled, mean age was approximately 60 years (range roughly 20 to 79) and approximately 80% were male. Regarding the study as a whole: Low levels of normalized T-cell clonal expansion also appeared in some nonresponders.

The CDR3 runs to 15 residues. Germline lookup yields CDR1 MNHEY and CDR2 SMNVEV (reference sequence). The ends lost 5 bases at V and 8 bases at J; junction bases unmatched: 5. Repertoires were generated with immunoSEQ multiplex PCR, while TCRdb's copy carries only in-frame clones and drops some. Among roughly 70,000 clones, about 85% were seen once, and the ten largest hold approximately 4.3%. Any history of autoimmune disease or systemic immunosuppression disqualified patients. The receptor's source is an adult with an advanced solid tumor such as melanoma, head and neck, liver or kidney cancer. The chain joins TRBV27 to TRBJ2-2; 13 bases map to TRBD2. The material was CD4+ or CD8+ T cells sorted from blood, obtained in a trial of the OX40 agonist ivuxolimab. CDR3 sequence reads: CASSGLAGVGGELFF. CDR3 sequence (DNA): TGTGCCAGCAGTGGACTAGCGGGAGTTGGGGGGGAGCTGTTTTTT.